This section outlines one T cell receptor beta chain sequence together with its context. The antigen is unknown. Naive-designated CD8 cells lacked CD45RO, were positively enriched for CCR7, and omitted terminally differentiated effector memory CD45RA+ cells. The data stem from a study of shared clonotypes between healthy human individuals. Whole-study findings and limits: Naive CD4 clonotype sharing across a few donors was about 5.3%.

TCRdb's copy holds only in-frame clones and misses some; the assay was immunoSEQ multiplex PCR. The data contain roughly 2,000,000 clones, less than 95% of them singletons. This TCR came from a man younger than 35 in good health. The sample taken for sequencing was naive CD8+ T cells sorted from blood.

The CDR3 reads CASSELGASGGPLDEQFF. The CDR3, as DNA: TGTGCCAGCAGTGAATTGGGTGCTAGCGGGGGCCCCTTGGATGAGCAGTTCTTC. V and J are TRBV2 and TRBJ2-1, with TRBD2 identical over 10 bases. The J segment lost 8 bases and the V segment lost 2 bases, leaving 15 bases of the junction unmatched. Germline V gene lookup returns CDR1 SNHLY and CDR2 FYNNEI. The CDR3 has 18 amino acids.